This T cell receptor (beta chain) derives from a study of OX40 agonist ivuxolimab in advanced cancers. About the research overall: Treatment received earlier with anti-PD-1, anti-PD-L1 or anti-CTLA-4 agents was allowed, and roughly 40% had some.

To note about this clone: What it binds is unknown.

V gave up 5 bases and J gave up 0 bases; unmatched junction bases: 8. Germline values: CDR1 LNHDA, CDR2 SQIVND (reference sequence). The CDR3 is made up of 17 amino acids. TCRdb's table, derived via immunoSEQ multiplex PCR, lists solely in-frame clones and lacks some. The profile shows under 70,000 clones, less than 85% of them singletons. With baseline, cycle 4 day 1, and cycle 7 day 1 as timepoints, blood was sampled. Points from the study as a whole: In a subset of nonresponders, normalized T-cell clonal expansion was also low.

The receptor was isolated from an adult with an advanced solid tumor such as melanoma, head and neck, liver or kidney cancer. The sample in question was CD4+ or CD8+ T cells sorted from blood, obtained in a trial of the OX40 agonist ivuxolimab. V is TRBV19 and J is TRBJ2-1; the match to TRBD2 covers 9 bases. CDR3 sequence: CASSRIAGATSYNEQFF. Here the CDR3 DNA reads TGTGCCAGTAGTCGGATAGCGGGAGCGACCTCCTACAATGAGCAGTTCTTC.